The T cell receptor (beta chain) under discussion was sequenced for a study of cytomegalovirus exposure and HLA in healthy donors. Study-wide points: Whilst most TCR sequences proved rare, a subset of public TCRs occurred across many donors. Later on, a genetic analysis was performed. It linked a missense variant in DCLRE1C with V- and J-gene trimming of TCR beta. According to the study, roughly 180 TCR beta chains were cytomegalovirus-associated. Previously analyzed data showed that most TCR beta V segments were productive at a frequency of about 87% or about 30%.

Germline lookup yields CDR1 DFQATT and CDR2 SNEGSKA (reference sequence). V dropped 1 base and J dropped 4 bases, with 5 bases sitting between them. The CDR3 consists of 11 residues. PCR employed 60 Vbeta and 13 Jbeta primers. The method was immunoSEQ multiplex PCR; TCRdb's version includes in-frame clones alone and lacks a portion of them. The sample consists of about 130,000 clones, about three quarters of them appearing once. As regards this clone: Its antigen remains unknown.

The sequenced material came from PBMCs. The chain has TRBV20-1 and TRBJ2-7; no clear D gene. The source of this sequence is a woman in her 30s in good health and CMV-seronegative. The CDR3 DNA sequence: TGCAGTGCTAGAGCAGTATACGAGCAGTACTTC. It specifies CSARAVYEQYF.